These 9 T cell receptor beta chains were all obtained from the same sample, sequenced in a study of molecular identifiers for immune sequencing clone quantification. TCRdb re-called the PCR reads through MiXCR, storing one row per CDR3 protein. Of approximately 630,000 distinct CDR3 sequences listed, 25% are singletons. Material for sequencing was naive CD8+ T cells from blood, with Jurkat cell RNA spiked in. The subset denotes: FACS-sorted CD8+CD4-CCR7+CD45RA+ naive T cells. Source of these receptors: a human donor in good health. Some libraries in this study had Jurkat cell RNA spiked in.

The rearrangement joins TRBV20-1 to TRBJ2-2; 7 bases align to TRBD2. V was pared by 2 bases and J by 6 bases, with 9 bases of the junction left unmatched. Germline CDR1 and CDR2: DFQATT and SNEGSKA (reference sequence). CDR3 length: 15 residues. CDR3 residues: CSARIRGEISGELFF. CDR3 nucleotide sequence: TGCAGTGCTAGAATTCGGGGGGAAATATCCGGGGAGCTGTTTTTT.

This clonotype was seen ten or more times. The gene calls are TRBV27 and TRBJ2-3; tentative D call: TRBD2 (5 bases). CDR1 and CDR2 (germline): MNHEY, SMNVEV (reference sequence). V lost 3 bases to trimming and J lost 4 bases, with 17 bases between them. This CDR3 comprises 16 residues. The CDR3 DNA sequence: TGTGCCAGCAGTTTCACCCTTTCCCGGGGAGCAGATACGCAGTATTTT. Translating it yields CASSFTLSRGADTQYF.

This clonotype has only one observation. This may arise from a read error, as a much more abundant clone is one base away. V is TRBV6-5 and J is TRBJ1-1, with 9 bases that match TRBD1. The CDR3 is 15 residues long. CDR1 is MNHEY, CDR2 SVGAGI, per germline. The CDR3 nucleotides are TGTGCCAGCAGTCACAATACAGGGGGCTGGACTGAAGCTTCCTTT. Residues: CASSHNTGGWTEASF.

This clonotype was seen ten or more times. The chain links TRBV5-8 to TRBJ1-1; D ambiguous. Trimming left V 5 bases short and J 3 bases short, with 11 bases between. The CDR3 extends over 13 amino acids. Germline values: CDR1 SGHTS, CDR2 YDEGEE. The CDR3 reads CASSVGSYTEAFF. Here the CDR3 DNA reads TGTGCCAGCAGTGTAGGGTCGTACACTGAAGCTTTCTTT. The whole variable domain, filled in from reference TRBV5-8 and TRBJ1-1, reads EAGVTQSPTHLIKTRGQQATLRCSPISGHTSVYWYQQALGLGLQFLLWYDEGEERNRGNFPPRFSGRQFPNYSSELNVNALELEDSALYLCASSVGSYTEAFFGQGTRLTVV.

This rearrangement joins TRBV27 to TRBJ1-4; TRBD1 aligns across 8 bases. The V segment lost 5 bases and the J segment 6 bases; nucleotides outside the gene matches: 11. The CDR3 runs 16 residues. Germline assignment: CDR1 MNHEY and CDR2 SMNVEV (reference sequence). CDR3: CASSALQGAQDEKLFF. As DNA, the CDR3 is TGTGCCAGCAGTGCACTTCAGGGGGCGCAGGATGAAAAACTGTTTTTT. The full variable domain, its missing parts supplied by reference TRBV27 and TRBJ1-4, is EAQVTQNPRYLITVTGKKLTVTCSQNMNHEYMSWYRQDPGLGLRQIYYSMNVEVTDKGDVPEGYKVSRKEKRNFPLILESPSPNQTSLYFCASSALQGAQDEKLFFGSGTQLSVL.

The table lists this clonotype with many counts. The V call is TRBV4-3, the J call TRBJ2-7, with 10 bases identical to TRBD1. The CDR3 is 15 residues long. Germline CDR1 and CDR2: LGHNA and YSLEER. Trimming at V came to 4 bases and at J to 6 bases, leaving 9 bases not matched to a gene. In nucleotides, the CDR3 is TGCGCCAGCAGCCCCATGGACAGGGGGGCGGGCGAGCAGTACTTC. It translates to CASSPMDRGAGEQYF.

This clonotype has only a few counts. The gene calls are TRBV27 and TRBJ2-7, with a possible D match to TRBD2 (6 bases). The CDR3 loop spans 14 amino acids. Germline V gene lookup returns CDR1 MNHEY and CDR2 SMNVEV (reference sequence). Trimming pared 5 bases from V and 2 bases from J, leaving 13 bases between. The CDR3 coding sequence is TGTGCCAGCAGTGCCTCACTAGCAGCCTACGAGCAGTACTTC. Translated, it gives CASSASLAAYEQYF.

This clonotype occurred a few times. This chain links TRBV19 with TRBJ1-5, with D unclear. The CDR3 extends over 17 amino acids. Germline V gene lookup returns CDR1 LNHDA and CDR2 SQIVND (reference sequence). V was pared by 4 bases and J by 7 bases, with 23 bases between. CDR3: CASSSGLLGWLGQPQHF. CDR3 sequence (DNA): TGTGCCAGTAGTAGTGGACTCCTCGGATGGCTCGGGCAGCCCCAGCATTTT.

As to this clonotype: A much larger clone lies a single base off, so this may be a read error. V gene TRBV7-9 combines with J gene TRBJ1-1; D uncertain. Germline V gives CDR1 SEHNR, CDR2 FQNEAQ (reference sequence). Between the trimmed V and J ends, which lost 5 bases and 2 bases, there was a span of 18 bases. CDR3 length: 16 amino acids. DNA for the CDR3: TGTGCCAGCAGCACTCGACAAGACCTTATTAACACTGAAGCTTTCTTT. The encoded protein is CASSTRQDLINTEAFF.